Listed below are T cell receptor beta chains from one sample, sequenced in a study of blood T cell repertoires in COVID-19. Libraries were prepared by immunoSEQ multiplex PCR; TCRdb keeps only in-frame clonotypes and omits some of them. The sample holds roughly 150,000 clones, roughly nine tenths seen once. Sequencing was done on a sample of peripheral blood. All receptors come from a woman in her sixties with active COVID-19. Both conserved end residues are part of each CDR3. The D gene is left open where the match is weak. For some rows the clone size is stated as once, few or many, or as a class when expanded; others skip it.

v_gene	abundance	j_gene	d_gene	CDR3nt	CDR3aa
TRBV28	few	TRBJ2-7	TRBD1	TGTGCCAGCAGTTTGATGACAGGGGGCTACTTACCCTCCTACGAGCAGTACTTC	CASSLMTGGYLPSYEQYF
TRBV19	NA	TRBJ1-1	NA	TGTGCCAGTAGTATGGGACTTGGGACTGAAGCTTTCTTT	CASSMGLGTEAFF
TRBV28	NA	TRBJ1-5	NA	TGTGCCAGCATTTCGGCCGAGGGGGTCTATAGCAATCAGCCCCAGCATTTT	CASISAEGVYSNQPQHF
TRBV6-5	NA	TRBJ2-1	NA	TGTGCCAGCAGTCCGGGGTACAATGAGCAGTTCTTC	CASSPGYNEQFF
TRBV9	NA	TRBJ1-1	NA	TGTGCCAGCAGCGGGACAGCAACTCAAACTGAAGCTTTCTTT	CASSGTATQTEAFF
TRBV5-1	NA	TRBJ2-5	TRBD2	TGCGCCAGCAGTTTGTCTCTAGCGGGGCTCCAAGAGACCCAGTACTTC	CASSLSLAGLQETQYF
TRBV5-1	NA	TRBJ2-5	NA	TGCGCCAGCAGCTTGGAAAGCGGGCCTCAAGAGACCCAGTACTTC	CASSLESGPQETQYF
TRBV18	NA	TRBJ2-4	NA	TGTGCCAGCTCACCACGAACGACTATCAAGGGAAACATTCAGTACTTC	CASSPRTTIKGNIQYF
TRBV9	NA	TRBJ1-1	TRBD1	TGTGCCAGCAGCCTACGGACAGGGGACACTGAAGCTTTCTTT	CASSLRTGDTEAFF
TRBV7-3	NA	TRBJ2-3	TRBD2	TGTGCCAGCAGCTTAAGGTCGGGAGGCGATACGCAGTATTTT	CASSLRSGGDTQYF
TRBV7-6	NA	TRBJ1-1	NA	TGTGCCAGCAGCTCCCCAAGGGTAGCGGATCCTGAAGCTTTCTTT	CASSSPRVADPEAFF
TRBV2	NA	TRBJ2-7	NA	TGTGCCAGCAAGGTGGTGGCTAGCGTCTCCTACGAGCAGTACTTC	CASKVVASVSYEQYF
TRBV28	NA	TRBJ2-3	TRBD2	TGTGCCAGCAGTCCCAGTAGCGGGAGAACAGATACGCAGTATTTT	CASSPSSGRTDTQYF
TRBV4-3	NA	TRBJ1-4	TRBD1	TGCGCCAGCAGCCAAGATCTCCCGGGACAGGGTTGGTTCGGTGAAAAACTGTTTTTT	CASSQDLPGQGWFGEKLFF
TRBV4-1	NA	TRBJ2-2	NA	TGCGCCAGCAGCCAAAGTTCCAGTCGAATTCCCGGGGAGCTGTTTTTT	CASSQSSSRIPGELFF
TRBV10-1	NA	TRBJ1-2	TRBD1	TGCGCCAGGATCACTGACAGGGTAGCTAACTATGGCTACACCTTC	CARITDRVANYGYTF
TRBV11-2	NA	TRBJ1-6	TRBD1	TGTGCCAGCAGCCAGGACAGGGGGAATTCACCCCTCCACTTT	CASSQDRGNSPLHF
TRBV2	NA	TRBJ1-1	NA	TGTGCCAGCAGGCTCGAGGCATTGAACACTGAAGCTTTCTTT	CASRLEALNTEAFF
TRBV28	NA	TRBJ2-1	NA	TGTGCCAGCAGTGATTACCAGAAGTACAATGAGCAGTTCTTC	CASSDYQKYNEQFF
TRBV18	NA	TRBJ1-4	NA	TGTGCCAGCTCACAGACACGGGGACTAGTTGGTGAAAAACTGTTTTTT	CASSQTRGLVGEKLFF
TRBV5-1	NA	TRBJ2-7	NA	TGCGCCAGCAGCCTCGGACTACCCTCCTACGAGCAGTACTTC	CASSLGLPSYEQYF
TRBV5-1	NA	TRBJ2-7	TRBD1	TGCGCCAGCAGCCCCCCGGGACAGTCCTACGAGCAGTACTTC	CASSPPGQSYEQYF
TRBV9	NA	TRBJ2-7	TRBD1	TGTGCCAGCAGCGGCACAGGGGCTATCTCCTACGAGCAGTACTTC	CASSGTGAISYEQYF
TRBV7-3	NA	TRBJ2-1	TRBD2	TGTGCCAGCAGCTTAACGTTCCTAGCGGGGGGAAATGAGCAGTTCTTC	CASSLTFLAGGNEQFF
TRBV7-2	NA	TRBJ2-1	NA	TGTGCCAGCAGCCCCCGGAATGTAGCGGCTGAGGAGCAGTTCTTC	CASSPRNVAAEEQFF
TRBV5-1	NA	TRBJ1-3	NA	TGCGCCAGCAGAACGAACGTAGGGGCTGGAAACACCATATATTTT	CASRTNVGAGNTIYF
TRBV4-3	NA	TRBJ2-3	NA	TGCGCCAGCAGCCAGAGCTTAGCCCTCGGGGGCACAGATACGCAGTATTTT	CASSQSLALGGTDTQYF
TRBV28	NA	TRBJ1-4	NA	TGTGCCAGCAGCCAAACAGGGAAAAAACTGTTTTTT	CASSQTGKKLFF
TRBV28	NA	TRBJ2-1	TRBD2	TGTGCCAGCAGTTTTTTAGCGGGACGCAATGAGCAGTTCTTC	CASSFLAGRNEQFF
TRBV6-5	once	TRBJ1-6	TRBD1	TGTGCCAGCAGTAAGACAGGGATAAATTCACCCCTCCACTTT	CASSKTGINSPLHF
TRBV7-8	NA	TRBJ2-2	TRBD2	TGTGCCAGCAGCCCGTCTAGCGGGAGGACCGGGGAGCTGTTTTTT	CASSPSSGRTGELFF
TRBV9	NA	TRBJ2-1	TRBD2	TGTGCCAGCAGCCCTCGGACTAGCGGGCTCACCCATGAGCAGTTCTTC	CASSPRTSGLTHEQFF